These 19 T cell receptor beta chains share one sample of origin, sequenced in a study of beta chain features in type 1 diabetes. Their antigens are not known. Sequenced material consisted of expressed TCRB transcripts (all of the isolated RNA was reverse transcribed). Sequencing used immunoSEQ multiplex PCR; TCRdb keeps in-frame clones, though not all of them. The sample carries 280,000 or so clones, 15% recorded once. Whole-study results and caveats: All four CD4+ subsets from Type 1 diabetes patients carried moderately but significantly shorter TCRB CDR3s.

The sequenced sample was naive CD4+ T cells from blood. These receptor sequences come from a young man with type 1 diabetes.

The sample holds a few counts of this clone. The rearrangement links TRBV6-1 to TRBJ2-4, with TRBD1 matching 8 bases. The CDR3 is made up of 12 amino acids. J lost 9 bases, V lost 8 bases, and 6 bases had no gene match. From germline, CDR1 is MNHNS and CDR2 SASEGT. In DNA form, the CDR3 reads TGTGCCAGCTTGGACAGGGCCCCCATTCAGTACTTC. It encodes CASLDRAPIQYF.

This clone has more than one count but fewer than ten. The V gene is TRBV2, the J gene TRBJ1-4; weak D call: TRBD1 (6 bases). CDR3 length: 15 residues. Between the trimmed V and J ends, which lost 2 bases and 4 bases, there was a span of 11 bases. Germline loops: CDR1 SNHLY, CDR2 FYNNEI. The CDR3 region is CASSERGAYNEKLFF. In DNA form, the CDR3 reads TGTGCCAGCAGTGAACGGGGGGCTTATAATGAAAAACTGTTTTTT.

This clone was seen a single time. CDR3 DNA: TGTGCCAGCAGCGAGGGACAGAGCAATCAGCCCCAGCATTTT. Its protein product is CASSEGQSNQPQHF. The chain carries TRBV9 and TRBJ1-5; the match to TRBD1 covers 7 bases. Germline lookup yields CDR1 SGDLS and CDR2 YYNGEE. The CDR3 consists of 14 residues. Germline trimming cut 3 bases from V and 1 base from J; bases unmatched to any gene: 1.

This clone appeared a few times. The V call is TRBV2, the J call TRBJ2-7; 7 nucleotides align to TRBD1. V gave up 6 bases and J gave up 5 bases; unmatched junction bases: 10. The CDR3 has 14 residues. Germline V gives CDR1 SNHLY, CDR2 FYNNEI. This chain's CDR3 is CASRVRTGDNEQYF. The CDR3, as DNA: TGTGCCAGCAGGGTAAGGACAGGTGACAACGAGCAGTACTTC. Filled out from reference TRBV2 and TRBJ2-7, the complete variable domain reads EPEVTQTPSHQVTQMGQEVILRCVPISNHLYFYWYRQILGQKVEFLVSFYNNEISEKSEIFDDQFSVERPDGSNFTLKIRSTKLEDSAMYFCASRVRTGDNEQYFGPGTRLTVT.

V and J are TRBV15 and TRBJ1-5; 9 bases are shared with TRBD1. Germline V CDR1 and CDR2: LNHNV, YYDKDF (reference sequence). This CDR3 spans 18 amino acids. With V trimmed by 4 bases and J by 7 bases, 17 bases remained unmatched. The CDR3 here is CATSTGSGTGSGRQPQHF. The CDR3 nucleotides read TGTGCCACCAGCACCGGATCCGGGACAGGGAGCGGTCGCCAGCCCCAGCATTTT.

This clone appeared a few times. The rearrangement joins TRBV19 to TRBJ1-5, with TRBD1 matching over 9 bases. Germline V gene sequence: CDR1 LNHDA, CDR2 SQIVND (reference sequence). This CDR3 spans 14 amino acids. J lost 9 bases, V lost 6 bases, and 9 bases had no gene match. The CDR3 loop is CASRIYRGRGPQHF. As DNA, the CDR3 is TGTGCCAGTAGAATATACAGGGGGCGGGGGCCCCAGCATTTT.

The J gene is TRBJ1-4, the V gene TRBV27; no reliable D call. With 2 bases removed from V and 4 bases from J, the gap between germline ends came to 8 bases. Germline loops: CDR1 MNHEY, CDR2 SMNVEV (reference sequence). The CDR3 is 14 residues long. CDR3 bases: TGTGCCAGCAGTTTACAGCGCTTTAATGAAAAACTGTTTTTT. It codes for CASSLQRFNEKLFF.

The CDR3 is CAWSKSVNTEAFF. CDR3 in DNA: TGTGCCTGGAGCAAATCGGTCAACACTGAAGCTTTCTTT. This chain connects TRBV30 to TRBJ1-1; D remains ambiguous. The germline V and J ends were trimmed by 3 bases and 2 bases, with 10 bases remaining between them. CDR1 is GTSNPN, CDR2 SVGIG, per germline (reference sequence). This CDR3 is built from 13 residues. Based on the CDR3 plus reference TRBV30 and TRBJ1-1, the full variable domain is SQTIHQWPATLVQPVGSPLSLECTVEGTSNPNLYWYRQAAGRGLQLLFYSVGIGQISSEVPQNLSASRPQDRQFILSSKKLLLSDSGFYLCAWSKSVNTEAFFGQGTRLTVV.

The chain links TRBV18 to TRBJ1-2; TRBD1 might be the D (5 bases). Trimming stripped 3 bases from V and 4 bases from J, with 12 bases between. Germline CDR1 is KGHSH and CDR2 is LQKENI. This CDR3 spans 14 amino acids. CDR3: CASSPTGVSYGYTF. In nucleotides, the CDR3 is TGTGCCAGCTCACCTACGGGGGTGAGCTATGGCTACACCTTC.

This clone was seen a few times. The chain uses TRBV9 and TRBJ2-7; 11 positions agree with TRBD1. The trim removed 4 bases at V and 2 bases at J, leaving 5 bases unmatched. Germline CDR1 SGDLS, CDR2 YYNGEE. The CDR3 has 15 residues. In DNA form, the CDR3 reads TGTGCCAGCAGCCTTGGGACAGGGGGAACCTACGAGCAGTACTTC. Encoded protein: CASSLGTGGTYEQYF. The full variable domain, rest sourced from reference TRBV9 and TRBJ2-7, is DSGVTQTPKHLITATGQRVTLRCSPRSGDLSVYWYQQSLDQGLQFLIQYYNGEERAKGNILERFSAQQFPDLHSELNLSSLELGDSALYFCASSLGTGGTYEQYFGPGTRLTVT.

This clone was counted between two and nine times. The rearrangement links TRBV6-5 to TRBJ1-1; D not resolved. Looked up from germline, CDR1 is MNHEY and CDR2 is SVGAGI. Trimming removed 4 bases at V and 3 bases at J, with 12 bases between. The CDR3 length is 14 residues. In nucleotides, the CDR3 is TGTGCCAGCAGTTCGATAGCGGGCGACACTGAAGCTTTCTTT. It yields the protein CASSSIAGDTEAFF.

As DNA, the CDR3 is TGCGCCAGCAGCTCCGGGGGGGCTCACAATGAGCAGTTCTTC. Residues: CASSSGGAHNEQFF. This rearrangement joins TRBV4-3 to TRBJ2-1; 8 bases are a match to TRBD2. Germline-derived CDR1 and CDR2 are LGHNA and YSLEER. V trimming: 5 bases; J trimming: 5 bases; junction bases outside the gene matches: 5. The CDR3 length is 14 residues.

This chain connects TRBV28 to TRBJ2-1; TRBD1 matches at 9 bases. Germline assignment: CDR1 MDHEN and CDR2 SYDVKM. The CDR3 consists of 15 residues. After removal of 4 bases from V and 8 bases from J, the junction contained 9 bases not matched to a gene. CDR3 residues: CASSSTTGGRDEQFF. The CDR3 DNA reads as TGTGCCAGCAGTTCAACGACAGGGGGTAGGGATGAGCAGTTCTTC. The complete variable domain, with remaining parts taken from reference TRBV28 and TRBJ2-1, reads DVKVTQSSRYLVKRTGEKVFLECVQDMDHENMFWYRQDPGLGLRLIYFSYDVKMKEKGDIPEGYSVSREKKERFSLILESASTNQTSMYLCASSSTTGGRDEQFFGPGTRLTVL.

The sample holds a few counts of this clone. This chain connects TRBV28 to TRBJ1-2; 11 nucleotides line up with TRBD1. Germline V lookup: CDR1 MDHEN, CDR2 SYDVKM. CDR3 size: 14 residues. V dropped 5 bases and J dropped 7; count of bases not matched to a gene: 6. CDR3 coding DNA: TGTGCCAGCAGTACGGGACAGGGGGACGGTGGCTACACCTTC. Amino acids: CASSTGQGDGGYTF.

The V call is TRBV5-4, the J call TRBJ2-7; TRBD1 matches at 10 bases. From germline, CDR1 is SGHNT and CDR2 YYREEE (reference sequence). This CDR3 has 14 residues. V dropped 3 bases and J dropped 1; count of bases not matched to a gene: 1. CDR3 amino acids: CASSWGQGSYEQYF. The CDR3 nucleotides read TGTGCCAGCAGCTGGGGACAGGGGTCCTACGAGCAGTACTTC.

The chain uses TRBV9 and TRBJ2-3; 8 bases match TRBD2. Germline CDR1 SGDLS, CDR2 YYNGEE. There are 14 residues in the CDR3. The J segment lost 3 bases and the V segment lost 5 bases, leaving 5 bases of the junction unmatched. The CDR3 is CASRPGLATDTQYF. Here the CDR3 DNA reads TGTGCCAGCAGGCCTGGACTAGCAACAGATACGCAGTATTTT.

Only a few counts were recorded for this clone. V is TRBV28 and J is TRBJ2-7; perhaps TRBD2 as D (7 bases). The CDR3 totals 16 residues. V lost 2 bases and J 2 bases, leaving 16 bases between the germline ends. Per the germline V gene, CDR1 is MDHEN and CDR2 is SYDVKM. The chain's CDR3 is CASSLPAGALPYEQYF. DNA for the CDR3: TGTGCCAGCAGTTTACCCGCGGGGGCACTCCCCTACGAGCAGTACTTC.

The CDR3 coding sequence is TGTGCCAGCACACAGGAGACTTCACCCCTCCACTTT. The encoded protein is CASTQETSPLHF. The J gene is TRBJ1-6, the V gene TRBV2; TRBD1 is a possible D gene (5 bases). Trimming took off 7 bases at V and 9 bases at J, with 10 bases between the two ends. There are 12 residues in the CDR3. In germline, CDR1 is SNHLY, CDR2 FYNNEI.

This clone was detected a few times. The chain carries TRBV11-2 and TRBJ1-1; no definite D call. This CDR3 contains 13 residues. Trimming stripped 2 bases from V and 1 base from J, with 5 bases between. CDR1 SGHAT and CDR2 FQNNGV come from the germline V gene. Here the CDR3 DNA reads TGTGCCAGCAGCTTAATCCAGAACACTGAAGCTTTCTTT. This gives the protein CASSLIQNTEAFF.